This T cell receptor (beta chain) is drawn from a study of blood T cell repertoires in COVID-19. Study as a whole: Sites in the United States, Italy and Spain provided acute and convalescent COVID-19 samples. The analysed material was cDNA or gDNA that came from T cells, B-cell-depleted T cells, or PBMCs.

Germline V gene sequence: CDR1 SGDLS, CDR2 YYNGEE. Trimming cost V 3 bases and J 4 bases, with 10 bases left between them. The CDR3 is 13 amino acids. Original processing notes: Amplified reference gene primers provided the basis for estimating nucleated cell counts. Clones were read by immunoSEQ multiplex PCR, and TCRdb kept only the in-frame ones, dropping some. Clonal size and the V and J genes are those of that table, whereas D and trimming came from the DNA. This sample has 140,000 to 150,000 clones, with approximately 80% found just once. Sequenced: peripheral blood. The chain joins TRBV9 to TRBJ2-5; a weak D match, TRBD2 (6 bases). This TCR derives from a human donor with acute or convalescent COVID-19. The donor label of this sample is uncertain. CDR3 region: CASSEVGGETQYF. Written as DNA, the CDR3 is TGTGCCAGCAGCGAGGTCGGGGGAGAGACCCAGTACTTC.